The clone carrying this T cell receptor beta chain was counted a few times. Antigen: not known. The sample comes from a study of cytotoxic CD8 clonotypes in ibrutinib-treated CLL. The CDR3 covers 13 residues. Germline CDR1 and CDR2: SGHRS and YFSETQ. Trimming removed 2 bases from V and 1 base from J, with 5 bases in between. Findings of the study overall: There were few public clonotypes, and on treatment they contracted or stayed stable.

TCRdb's copy holds only in-frame clones and misses some; the assay was immunoSEQ multiplex PCR. The profile shows roughly 28,000 clones, roughly 57% of them singletons. As input for TCR beta libraries, around 2 micrograms of genomic DNA came from cryopreserved PBMCs. The sequence was obtained from a human donor with chronic lymphocytic leukemia. The material sequenced was PBMCs, taken before ibrutinib treatment. The chain uses TRBV5-1 and TRBJ2-3; the D is unclear. CDR3 region: CASSFPRTDTQYF. The CDR3 bases are TGCGCCAGCAGCTTTCCCCGCACAGATACGCAGTATTTT.